The 6 T cell receptor beta chains below all came from one sample that was sequenced in a study of cytomegalovirus exposure and HLA in healthy donors. 13 Jbeta primers and 60 Vbeta primers were used for the PCR. Method: immunoSEQ multiplex PCR; TCRdb's copy keeps in-frame clones and lacks some. This sample has about 70,000 clones, with approximately 67% found just once. The sample taken for sequencing was PBMCs. The receptors were sampled from a man aged 25-45 years in good health and CMV-seronegative.

The rearrangement links TRBV9 to TRBJ1-2; 7 bases line up with TRBD1. J lost 8 bases, V lost 5 bases, and 15 bases had no gene match. The germline V gene encodes CDR1 SGDLS and CDR2 YYNGEE. CDR3 size: 15 residues. The CDR3 here is CASSAPGGQGQGYTF. The CDR3 nucleotides are TGTGCCAGCAGTGCTCCAGGGGGGCAGGGTCAGGGCTACACCTTC.

V is TRBV19 and J is TRBJ2-1; 7 bases are a match to TRBD2. The V and J ends lost 6 bases and 1 base, in that order; junction bases with no gene match: 6. This CDR3 region has 15 residues. Looked up from germline, CDR1 is LNHDA and CDR2 is SQIVND (reference sequence). DNA of the CDR3: TGTGCCAGTAGCGCACTAGCGTCGTCCTACAATGAGCAGTTCTTC. As protein: CASSALASSYNEQFF.

The chain carries TRBV7-2 and TRBJ1-6, with 7 bases matching TRBD1. The length of the CDR3 is 16 residues. The V segment lost 4 bases and the J segment 5 bases; nucleotides outside the gene matches: 8. From germline, CDR1 is SGHTA and CDR2 FQGNSA. DNA of the CDR3: TGTGCCAGCAGCTCTAGGGGACAGCAAAATAATTCACCCCTCCACTTT. This encodes CASSSRGQQNNSPLHF.

The V gene is TRBV7-9, the J gene TRBJ2-7, with D maybe TRBD1 (5 bases). Germline V gives CDR1 SEHNR, CDR2 FQNEAQ (reference sequence). V gave up 1 base and J gave up 2 bases, with 12 bases separating them. This CDR3 is built from 15 residues. The CDR3 nucleotides read TGTGCCAGCAGCTTAGATCTAACAGGAGCCTACGAGCAGTACTTC. Protein product: CASSLDLTGAYEQYF.

The chain links TRBV9 to TRBJ2-1; 11 bases align to TRBD2. Germline values: CDR1 SGDLS, CDR2 YYNGEE. CDR3 length equals 15 residues. The V gene end was trimmed by 0 bases and the J gene end by 7 bases; junction bases not matched to a gene: 3. Written as DNA, the CDR3 is TGTGCCAGCAGCGTAGTTAGCGGGGGGGCAAATGAGCAGTTCTTC. Residues: CASSVVSGGANEQFF. Full variable domain (rest looked up from reference TRBV9 and TRBJ2-1): DSGVTQTPKHLITATGQRVTLRCSPRSGDLSVYWYQQSLDQGLQFLIQYYNGEERAKGNILERFSAQQFPDLHSELNLSSLELGDSALYFCASSVVSGGANEQFFGPGTRLTVL.

The chain has TRBV18 and TRBJ1-6, with TRBD1 matching 7 bases. CDR1 is KGHSH and CDR2 is LQKENI in the germline V gene. The CDR3 has 14 residues. The V gene end was trimmed by 3 bases and the J gene end by 10 bases; junction bases not matched to a gene: 6. The CDR3 is CASSPQGGRSPLHF. The CDR3 coding sequence is TGTGCCAGCTCACCCCAGGGGGGAAGGTCACCCCTCCACTTT.